This entry lists 25 T cell receptor beta chains sequenced from one sample in a study of shared clonotypes between healthy human individuals. This table comes from immunoSEQ multiplex PCR, and its TCRdb copy is limited to in-frame clones, with some not included. The sample yields approximately 980,000 clones, 70% to 85% seen once. The sequenced sample was memory CD4+ T cells sorted from blood. The subset denotes: CD45RA-negative fraction. The receptors were gathered from a young man in good health.

The chain couples TRBV6-1 to TRBJ2-4; no definite D call. V lost 3 bases and J 0 bases, leaving 12 bases between the germline ends. From germline, CDR1 is MNHNS and CDR2 SASEGT. The CDR3 extends over 16 amino acids. The CDR3: CASSEMAAAAKNIQYF. In nucleotides, the CDR3 is TGTGCCAGCAGTGAGATGGCGGCCGCAGCCAAAAACATTCAGTACTTC.

The chain combines TRBV28 with TRBJ2-3, with 10 bases aligning to TRBD1. The CDR3 covers 14 residues. Losses at the gene ends were 7 bases for V and 3 bases for J; bases not matched to a gene: 4. Looked up from germline, CDR1 is MDHEN and CDR2 is SYDVKM. This chain's CDR3 is CASTVGQGTDTQYF. The CDR3 DNA is TGTGCCAGCACCGTGGGACAGGGGACAGATACGCAGTATTTT.

The V gene is TRBV5-1, the J gene TRBJ2-4; no clear D. CDR3 length equals 15 residues. From germline, CDR1 is SGHRS and CDR2 YFSETQ. Trimming took 0 bases from V and 9 from J, leaving 16 bases between them. CDR3 amino acids: CASSLDNPLESIQYF. In DNA form, the CDR3 reads TGCGCCAGCAGCTTGGATAACCCCCTCGAGAGCATTCAGTACTTC.

The CDR3 coding sequence is TGTGCCAGCGTGACTAGCGGGGGAATTTACAATGAGCAGTTCTTC. Its protein is CASVTSGGIYNEQFF. The chain recombines TRBV6-1 with TRBJ2-1, with 12 bases aligning to TRBD2. V lost 8 bases to trimming and J lost 4 bases; unmatched junction nucleotides: 6. CDR3 length: 15 residues. Germline assignment: CDR1 MNHNS and CDR2 SASEGT.

The CDR3 here is CAIKQAGESYTQYF. The CDR3 region has the DNA TGTGCCATCAAGCAAGCGGGAGAGTCATATACGCAGTATTTT. V usage is TRBV10-3 and J usage is TRBJ2-3; 8 nucleotides agree with TRBD2. The CDR3 spans 14 residues. V lost 7 bases and J lost 7; bases outside the gene matches: 10. Germline V gene data show CDR1 as ENHRY and CDR2 as SYGVKD.

The V and J genes are TRBV27 and TRBJ2-2, with 9 bases lining up with TRBD2. V lost 6 bases, J lost 2 bases, and 13 bases stayed unmatched. Looked up from germline, CDR1 is MNHEY and CDR2 is SMNVEV (reference sequence). The CDR3 sequence is 18 residues long. The CDR3 is CASSLAPRTSANTGELFF. The CDR3 DNA follows: TGTGCCAGCAGCCTAGCCCCGCGGACTAGCGCAAACACCGGGGAGCTGTTTTTT.

This chain uses TRBV19 with TRBJ1-5; 8 nucleotides line up with TRBD1. V lost 6 bases, J lost 3 bases, and 7 bases stayed unmatched. There are 15 residues in the CDR3. Germline loops: CDR1 LNHDA, CDR2 SQIVND (reference sequence). DNA for the CDR3: TGTGCCAGTAGCCCGACAGGGGACCCCAATCAGCCCCAGCATTTT. The encoded protein is CASSPTGDPNQPQHF.

J is TRBJ2-5 and V is TRBV5-1; TRBD2 matches at 8 bases. The CDR3 extends over 14 amino acids. Germline loops: CDR1 SGHRS, CDR2 YFSETQ. V gave up 1 base and J gave up 4 bases; unmatched junction bases: 3. In DNA, the CDR3 is TGCGCCAGCAGCTTGTCAACTAGCGGAGAGACCCAGTACTTC. Translated: CASSLSTSGETQYF.

The V call is TRBV6-1, the J call TRBJ1-2; no definite D call. Germline loops: CDR1 MNHNS, CDR2 SASEGT. CDR3 length: 11 residues. V was clipped by 3 bases and J by 7 bases, with 6 bases between them. The CDR3 DNA follows: TGTGCCAGCAGTGAGTGGCCTGGCTACACCTTC. The encoded protein is CASSEWPGYTF.

This clone has more than one count but fewer than ten. The CDR3 loop is CASMTILQVSNQPQHF. CDR3 in DNA: TGTGCCAGCATGACAATTCTCCAGGTTAGCAATCAGCCCCAGCATTTT. This chain uses TRBV16 with TRBJ1-5, with D unclear. CDR1 is KGHSY, CDR2 FQNENV, per germline. The CDR3 spans 16 residues. The V end was cut by 7 bases, the J end by 0 bases, with 16 bases between.

V gene TRBV30 combines with J gene TRBJ1-2; perhaps TRBD1 as D (6 bases). Germline assignment: CDR1 GTSNPN and CDR2 SVGIG (reference sequence). With 4 bases removed from V and 1 base from J, the gap between germline ends came to 19 bases. This CDR3 is 16 amino acids long. The CDR3 sequence is CAWMIGTPPFNYGYTF. In DNA form, the CDR3 reads TGTGCCTGGATGATCGGGACACCACCATTTAACTATGGCTACACCTTC.

The CDR3 nucleotides read TGTGCCAGCTCACCAAAGGACCTCGAGGGGCGGAATAACTATGGCTACACCTTC. Translating it yields CASSPKDLEGRNNYGYTF. This chain connects TRBV18 to TRBJ1-2, with a weak D call TRBD1 (5 bases). Trimming cost V 2 bases and J 1 base, with 20 bases left between them. Germline CDR1 is KGHSH and CDR2 is LQKENI. There are 18 residues in the CDR3.

CDR3 nucleotide sequence: TGTGCCAGCAGCTTAGTGGCGATAATGGCTTTCTTT. It codes for CASSLVAIMAFF. The chain couples TRBV7-9 to TRBJ1-1; D ambiguous. CDR3 length: 12 residues. V lost 1 base and J 11 bases, leaving 11 bases between the germline ends. Per germline, CDR1 SEHNR and CDR2 FQNEAQ (reference sequence).

Comments on this clone: Different DNA sequences within this sample yield the same CDR3. The V call is TRBV6-6, the J call TRBJ1-2, with 8 bases lining up with TRBD1. V gave up 6 bases and J gave up 5 bases; unmatched junction bases: 5. This CDR3 has 13 residues. Germline lookup yields CDR1 MNHNY and CDR2 SVGAGI (reference sequence). This chain's CDR3 is CASRPTGGYGYTF. The CDR3 DNA reads as TGTGCCAGCAGGCCCACAGGGGGTTATGGCTACACCTTC.

CDR3 loop: CASSIVSRGNGYTF. In DNA form, the CDR3 reads TGTGCCAGTAGTATAGTTTCTAGAGGGAATGGCTACACCTTC. This chain links TRBV19 with TRBJ1-2; no clear D gene. V dropped 1 base and J dropped 6 bases, with 12 bases sitting between them. CDR1 LNHDA and CDR2 SQIVND come from the germline V gene (reference sequence). The CDR3 length is 14 residues. The full variable domain, its missing parts supplied by reference TRBV19 and TRBJ1-2, is DGGITQSPKYLFRKEGQNVTLSCEQNLNHDAMYWYRQDPGQGLRLIYYSQIVNDFQKGDIAEGYSVSREKKESFPLTVTSAQKNPTAFYLCASSIVSRGNGYTFGSGTRLTVV.

The gene calls are TRBV5-6 and TRBJ2-3, with D possibly being TRBD1 (5 bases). In germline, CDR1 is SGHDT, CDR2 YYEEEE. The V end was cut by 6 bases, the J end by 2 bases, with 13 bases between. The CDR3 sequence is 14 residues long. CDR3: CASTPKGSTDTQYF. CDR3 in DNA: TGTGCCAGCACCCCCAAGGGGTCCACAGATACGCAGTATTTT. Together with reference TRBV5-6 and TRBJ2-3, the CDR3 gives the full variable domain: DAGVTQSPTHLIKTRGQQVTLRCSPKSGHDTVSWYQQALGQGPQFIFQYYEEEERQRGNFPDRFSGHQFPNYSSELNVNALLLGDSALYLCASTPKGSTDTQYFGPGTRLTVL.

CDR3 sequence reads: CAWSVGLRGNSPLHF. Written as DNA, the CDR3 is TGTGCCTGGAGTGTCGGACTACGCGGAAATTCACCCCTCCACTTT. The rearrangement uses TRBV30 and TRBJ1-6; no clear D gene. CDR3 length: 15 residues. V lost 0 bases to trimming and J lost 7 bases, with 13 bases between them. Germline-derived CDR1 and CDR2 are GTSNPN and SVGIG (reference sequence).

The V gene is TRBV6-6, the J gene TRBJ1-2; 7 positions match TRBD1. V trimming: 6 bases; J trimming: 3 bases; junction bases outside the gene matches: 4. CDR3 size: 13 residues. Germline CDR1 is MNHNY and CDR2 is SVGAGI (reference sequence). CDR3 sequence reads: CASSPGQYYGYTF. The CDR3 DNA reads as TGTGCCAGCAGCCCGGGACAGTACTATGGCTACACCTTC.

The chain links TRBV28 to TRBJ2-3, with a weak D call TRBD2 (5 bases). The CDR3 loop spans 13 amino acids. CDR1 is MDHEN and CDR2 is SYDVKM in the germline V gene. V was clipped by 5 bases and J by 0 bases, with 6 bases between them. CDR3 sequence: CASSPGSTDTQYF. CDR3 bases: TGTGCCAGCAGTCCGGGGAGCACAGATACGCAGTATTTT. The full variable domain, rest sourced from reference TRBV28 and TRBJ2-3, is DVKVTQSSRYLVKRTGEKVFLECVQDMDHENMFWYRQDPGLGLRLIYFSYDVKMKEKGDIPEGYSVSREKKERFSLILESASTNQTSMYLCASSPGSTDTQYFGPGTRLTVL.

This chain links TRBV29-1 with TRBJ2-7, with 8 bases lining up with TRBD1. V lost 7 bases and J lost 6; bases outside the gene matches: 8. Germline V gives CDR1 SQVTM, CDR2 ANQGSEA. The CDR3 runs 12 residues. This CDR3 reads CSGLRGQSEQYF. The CDR3 DNA reads as TGCAGCGGACTCAGGGGGCAGAGCGAGCAGTACTTC.

The chain joins TRBV4-1 to TRBJ2-4; 8 bases fit TRBD1. Germline loops: CDR1 MGHRA, CDR2 YSYEKL. With V trimmed by 4 bases and J by 3 bases, 8 bases remained unmatched. The CDR3 sequence is 16 residues long. The CDR3 bases are TGCGCCAGCAGCCCAGGGACAGGACCTGGCAAAAACATTCAGTACTTC. Translation gives CASSPGTGPGKNIQYF.

The J gene is TRBJ1-1, the V gene TRBV12-5; perhaps TRBD1 as D (5 bases). The V and J ends lost 8 bases and 1 base respectively, with 11 bases between them. The CDR3 runs 13 residues. Germline values: CDR1 LGHNT, CDR2 FRNRAP. This CDR3 is CASSRGSNTEAFF. CDR3 sequence (DNA): TGTGCTAGTAGCCGGGGGTCGAACACTGAAGCTTTCTTT.

This clone has only a few counts. The chain links TRBV7-2 to TRBJ2-7; 8 bases align to TRBD1. V was clipped by 1 base and J by 3 bases; unmatched bases: 2. The CDR3 sequence is 14 residues long. Germline V gives CDR1 SGHTA, CDR2 FQGNSA. CDR3 nucleotides: TGTGCCAGCAGCTTAGGAGGACAGGGCTACGAGCAGTACTTC. It specifies CASSLGGQGYEQYF. The full variable domain, with the rest looked up from reference TRBV7-2 and TRBJ2-7, is GAGVSQSPSNKVTEKGKDVELRCDPISGHTALYWYRQSLGQGLEFLIYFQGNSAPDKSGLPSDRFSAERTGGSVSTLTIQRTQQEDSAVYLCASSLGGQGYEQYFGPGTRLTVT.

J is TRBJ1-2 and V is TRBV11-2; possible D gene TRBD1, 6 bases. The CDR3 length is 13 residues. V lost 5 bases to trimming and J lost 5 bases, with 12 bases between them. The germline CDR1 and CDR2 sequences are SGHAT and FQNNGV. This chain's CDR3 is CASSQTGNYGYTF. The CDR3 bases are TGTGCCAGCAGCCAAACAGGGAATTATGGCTACACCTTC.

This sequence joins TRBV6-1 and TRBJ1-1; maybe TRBD1 (5 bases). Germline V gives CDR1 MNHNS, CDR2 SASEGT. The CDR3 sequence is 13 residues long. V was pared by 7 bases and J by 1 base, with 10 bases between. In nucleotides, the CDR3 is TGTGCCAGCACGCTGGGGGGGAACACTGAAGCTTTCTTT. It specifies CASTLGGNTEAFF.